The next 28 T cell receptor beta chains were all read from a single sample in a study of shared clonotypes between healthy human individuals. TCRdb's copy holds only in-frame clones and misses some; the assay was immunoSEQ multiplex PCR. Counted here are about 1 million clones, 65% to 80% occurring once; the ten biggest clones make up approximately 1.5%. The sequencing sample was made of memory CD4+ T cells sorted from blood. Described subset: CD45RA-negative fraction. These TCRs come from a man aged 18 to 29 in good health.

This clone was seen a few times. The rearrangement links TRBV5-1 to TRBJ1-1, with 9 positions matching TRBD1. The germline gives CDR1 SGHRS, CDR2 YFSETQ. This CDR3 has 14 amino acids. With V trimmed by 5 bases and J by 2 bases, 4 bases remained unmatched. This CDR3 is CASSQQGANTEAFF. CDR3 coding DNA: TGCGCCAGCAGTCAACAGGGGGCCAACACTGAAGCTTTCTTT.

This chain connects TRBV30 to TRBJ2-3; D might be TRBD2 (6 bases). This CDR3 has 15 amino acids. Germline assignment: CDR1 GTSNPN and CDR2 SVGIG (reference sequence). V was trimmed by 4 bases and J by 3 bases, leaving 17 bases between them. CDR3 coding DNA: TGTGCCTGGAAGTCTCGGGTCGGGGGAACAGATACGCAGTATTTT. Its translation: CAWKSRVGGTDTQYF.

The rearrangement joins TRBV4-1 to TRBJ2-2; D possibly matches TRBD1 or TRBD2 (5 bases each). CDR1 and CDR2 (germline): MGHRA, YSYEKL. This CDR3 is 17 amino acids long. The V gene lost 2 bases and the J gene lost 0 bases, with 13 bases spanning the gap. The CDR3 loop is CASSQIRRGANTGELFF. DNA of the CDR3: TGCGCCAGCAGCCAAATCAGGCGAGGGGCGAACACCGGGGAGCTGTTTTTT.

V usage is TRBV6-4 and J usage is TRBJ1-2; weak D call: TRBD1 (5 bases). The germline V gene encodes CDR1 MRHNA and CDR2 SNTAGT. CDR3 length: 15 amino acids. V lost 5 bases, J lost 8 bases, and 21 bases lay in between. DNA of the CDR3: TGTGCCAGCAGTCCGCAGGGAGGCGGGGCTGGGGGCTACACCTTC. Translated, it gives CASSPQGGGAGGYTF.

The chain joins TRBV7-9 to TRBJ2-7; D not certain. CDR3 length: 14 residues. Deletions cut 1 base from V and 4 bases from J, with 11 bases between. Germline V gene sequence: CDR1 SEHNR, CDR2 FQNEAQ (reference sequence). CDR3 sequence reads: CASSLDWTGYEQYF. For the CDR3, the DNA is TGTGCCAGCAGCTTAGATTGGACGGGTTACGAGCAGTACTTC. Based on the CDR3 plus reference TRBV7-9 and TRBJ2-7, the full variable domain is DTGVSQNPRHKITKRGQNVTFRCDPISEHNRLYWYRQTLGQGPEFLTYFQNEAQLEKSRLLSDRFSAERPKGSFSTLEIQRTEQGDSAMYLCASSLDWTGYEQYFGPGTRLTVT.

The chain couples TRBV10-3 to TRBJ1-1; D is unresolved. Trimming stripped 0 bases from V and 11 bases from J, with 13 bases between. Germline V CDR1 and CDR2: ENHRY, SYGVKD. CDR3 size: 13 residues. CDR3 bases: TGTGCCATCAGTGAGTCCCCCCTATTACGTGCTTTCTTT. Amino acids: CAISESPLLRAFF.

This sequence joins TRBV30 and TRBJ2-5, with 9 positions matching TRBD1. This CDR3 region has 11 residues. J lost 5 bases, V lost 8 bases, and 3 bases had no gene match. Germline values: CDR1 GTSNPN, CDR2 SVGIG (reference sequence). CDR3 coding DNA: TGTGCCGGACAGGGGAGGGAGACCCAGTACTTC. This sequence encodes CAGQGRETQYF.

CDR3 sequence (DNA): TGTGCCAGCAGCAAGACAAGGGGCACAGATACGCAGTATTTT. Amino acids: CASSKTRGTDTQYF. The chain carries TRBV7-9 and TRBJ2-3; no clear D gene. Per the germline V gene, CDR1 is SEHNR and CDR2 is FQNEAQ (reference sequence). This CDR3 spans 14 amino acids. V was trimmed by 5 bases and J by 1 base, leaving 10 bases between them.

This chain connects TRBV7-9 to TRBJ2-1; the D gene is possibly TRBD2 (6 bases). Per germline, CDR1 SEHNR and CDR2 FQNEAQ (reference sequence). The V end was cut by 5 bases, the J end by 8 bases, with 16 bases between. This CDR3 is 14 amino acids long. The CDR3 loop is CASSQGLRKDEQFF. The CDR3 region has the DNA TGTGCCAGCAGCCAGGGACTCCGCAAGGATGAGCAGTTCTTC.

In its sample, this clone was seen a few times. This chain links TRBV29-1 with TRBJ2-1, with 10 bases lining up with TRBD2. Unmatched junction bases numbered 6, after V lost 0 bases and J lost 4 bases. Looked up from germline, CDR1 is SQVTM and CDR2 is ANQGSEA. The CDR3 extends over 16 amino acids. As DNA, the CDR3 is TGCAGCGTTGAAGATCCGACTAGCGGGTCTTACAATGAGCAGTTCTTC. It translates to CSVEDPTSGSYNEQFF.

The chain couples TRBV5-1 to TRBJ2-2; 7 nucleotides align to TRBD1. This CDR3 comprises 16 residues. Unmatched junction bases numbered 11, after V lost 4 bases and J lost 5 bases. Germline V gives CDR1 SGHRS, CDR2 YFSETQ. This CDR3 is CASSEGQILATGELFF. The CDR3 bases are TGCGCCAGCAGCGAGGGACAGATTCTTGCGACCGGGGAGCTGTTTTTT.

V and J are TRBV9 and TRBJ2-3, with D perhaps TRBD2 (5 bases). CDR1 is SGDLS and CDR2 is YYNGEE in the germline V gene. The CDR3 is 16 amino acids. V was pared by 3 bases and J by 3 bases, with 17 bases between. In DNA, the CDR3 is TGTGCCAGCAGCGGTGCCCCGGGGTCCAGGACAGATACGCAGTATTTT. It is translated as CASSGAPGSRTDTQYF.

The rearrangement uses TRBV29-1 and TRBJ1-2; no clear D gene. Trimming took 0 bases from V and 13 from J, leaving 12 bases between them. CDR1 and CDR2 from the germline V gene are SQVTM and ANQGSEA. The CDR3 consists of 11 residues. The CDR3 DNA sequence: TGCAGCGTTGAAGAGGACCCCCCGGGCACCTTC. Translating gives CSVEEDPPGTF.

This sequence joins TRBV19 and TRBJ1-5; TRBD1 might be the D (6 bases). The germline CDR1 and CDR2 sequences are LNHDA and SQIVND (reference sequence). V lost 3 bases to trimming and J lost 8 bases, with 17 bases between them. The CDR3 consists of 15 residues. CDR3 loop: CASSMERGGGEPQHF. CDR3 DNA sequence: TGTGCCAGTAGTATGGAGAGAGGGGGAGGAGAGCCCCAGCATTTT. The whole variable domain, remainder taken from reference TRBV19 and TRBJ1-5, is DGGITQSPKYLFRKEGQNVTLSCEQNLNHDAMYWYRQDPGQGLRLIYYSQIVNDFQKGDIAEGYSVSREKKESFPLTVTSAQKNPTAFYLCASSMERGGGEPQHFGDGTRLSIL.

The V call is TRBV7-9, the J call TRBJ1-5; D unclear. V shed 5 bases and J shed 0 bases, with 8 bases lying between them. The V gene's germline CDR1 is SEHNR and CDR2 FQNEAQ (reference sequence). The CDR3 loop spans 14 amino acids. Here the CDR3 reads CASSPDNSNQPQHF. The CDR3 region has the DNA TGTGCCAGCAGCCCTGACAATAGCAATCAGCCCCAGCATTTT.

This clone was recorded only once. The J gene is TRBJ2-5, the V gene TRBV5-1; 10 bases match TRBD2. Per the germline V gene, CDR1 is SGHRS and CDR2 is YFSETQ. The junction had 5 bases not matched to a gene; V was cut back by 3 bases and J by 3 bases. CDR3 size: 15 residues. The CDR3 DNA sequence: TGCGCCAGCAGCTCCCTGAGCGGGGGGGAAGAGACCCAGTACTTC. This encodes CASSSLSGGEETQYF.

The V and J genes are TRBV7-9 and TRBJ2-6; the match to TRBD2 covers 9 bases. The germline V gene has CDR1 SEHNR and CDR2 FQNEAQ (reference sequence). The CDR3 has 19 residues. V trimming: 1 base; J trimming: 1 base; junction bases outside the gene matches: 8. CDR3 bases: TGTGCCAGCAGCTTAGGACTAGCGGAGATAGGGTCTGGGGCCAACGTCCTGACTTTC. This gives the protein CASSLGLAEIGSGANVLTF.

In regard to this clone: Other DNA sequences of this sample code for an identical CDR3. The rearrangement joins TRBV20-1 to TRBJ2-3; D not certain. The CDR3 runs 11 residues. Germline V gene data show CDR1 as DFQATT and CDR2 as SNEGSKA (reference sequence). V shed 6 bases and J shed 6 bases, with 10 bases lying between them. The CDR3 DNA reads as TGCAGTGCCCTCCCGGAGGATACGCAGTATTTT. Translated: CSALPEDTQYF.

In the case of this clone: Other DNA sequences in the same sample also yield this CDR3. This sequence joins TRBV7-2 and TRBJ1-2, with a tentative D call TRBD1 (5 bases). This CDR3 comprises 13 residues. V was clipped by 4 bases and J by 2 bases, with 8 bases between them. Germline V CDR1 and CDR2: SGHTA, FQGNSA. CDR3 protein: CASSSGPNYGYTF. For the CDR3, the DNA is TGTGCCAGCAGCTCGGGGCCGAACTATGGCTACACCTTC.

The chain links TRBV11-2 to TRBJ1-6; D call uncertain. Germline V gene lookup returns CDR1 SGHAT and CDR2 FQNNGV. The ends were cut back, 5 bases at V and 4 bases at J, with 9 bases in the middle. The CDR3 is 14 amino acids. As DNA, the CDR3 is TGTGCCAGCAGCCCGCTCCAGTATAATTCACCCCTCCACTTT. Translated, it gives CASSPLQYNSPLHF.

This clone was seen many times. The V and J genes are TRBV27 and TRBJ1-5; TRBD1 might be the D (6 bases). Germline values: CDR1 MNHEY, CDR2 SMNVEV (reference sequence). V lost 3 bases and J 2 bases, leaving 11 bases between the germline ends. This CDR3 has 15 residues. CDR3 sequence: CASSLRGKGNQPQHF. CDR3 DNA: TGTGCCAGCAGTTTGAGGGGGAAGGGCAATCAGCCCCAGCATTTT.

The rearrangement uses TRBV10-3 and TRBJ1-6, with 7 bases lining up with TRBD1. CDR3 length equals 14 residues. Trimming removed 3 bases from V and 10 bases from J; junction bases left unmatched: 6. CDR1 and CDR2 from the germline V gene are ENHRY and SYGVKD. The CDR3 loop is CAISEGGGNSPLHF. The CDR3 DNA is TGTGCCATCAGTGAAGGAGGGGGCAACTCACCCCTCCACTTT.

The chain links TRBV30 to TRBJ2-5; 12 nucleotides align to TRBD2. CDR1 and CDR2 from the germline V gene are GTSNPN and SVGIG (reference sequence). Trimming removed 2 bases from V and 4 bases from J; junction bases left unmatched: 2. This CDR3 comprises 14 residues. CDR3 amino acids: CAWSQGLAGETQYF. CDR3 nucleotides: TGTGCCTGGAGTCAGGGACTAGCGGGAGAGACCCAGTACTTC.

V and J are TRBV29-1 and TRBJ2-3; D remains unclear. Per the germline V gene, CDR1 is SQVTM and CDR2 is ANQGSEA. V lost 1 base and J lost 0, with 11 bases in between. This CDR3 spans 15 amino acids. For the CDR3, the DNA is TGCAGCGTTGAAGGGCAGCTGACTAGCACAGATACGCAGTATTTT. Encoded protein: CSVEGQLTSTDTQYF.

The chain employs TRBV30 and TRBJ1-5, with D perhaps TRBD1 (5 bases). V lost 0 bases and J lost 5, with 14 bases in between. The germline gives CDR1 GTSNPN, CDR2 SVGIG (reference sequence). The CDR3 loop spans 15 amino acids. Here the CDR3 DNA reads TGTGCCTGGAGTGTACTTGGGGGAACCTATCAGCCCCAGCATTTT. It encodes CAWSVLGGTYQPQHF.

The CDR3 DNA reads TGTGCCAGCAGCTCGATAGACCTTGCAAGGGGCAGGGACACTGAAGCTTTCTTT. This translates into CASSSIDLARGRDTEAFF. The chain links TRBV7-9 to TRBJ1-1, with D maybe TRBD1 (5 bases). Germline values: CDR1 SEHNR, CDR2 FQNEAQ (reference sequence). The V end lost 4 bases, the J end lost 3 bases, and 24 bases lay between the germline ends. The CDR3 contains 18 residues. Full variable domain (outside the CDR3, taken from reference TRBV7-9 and TRBJ1-1): DTGVSQNPRHKITKRGQNVTFRCDPISEHNRLYWYRQTLGQGPEFLTYFQNEAQLEKSRLLSDRFSAERPKGSFSTLEIQRTEQGDSAMYLCASSSIDLARGRDTEAFFGQGTRLTVV.

The rearrangement uses TRBV27 and TRBJ2-7, with D perhaps matching TRBD1 (6 bases). V was trimmed by 5 bases and J by 0 bases, leaving 11 bases between them. CDR1 is MNHEY, CDR2 SMNVEV, per germline (reference sequence). The CDR3 contains 14 residues. CDR3 nucleotides: TGTGCCAGCAGTCGGGACACTGTCTCCTACGAGCAGTACTTC. It specifies CASSRDTVSYEQYF.

This chain uses TRBV9 with TRBJ2-3, with 10 bases lining up with TRBD2. From germline, CDR1 is SGDLS and CDR2 YYNGEE. V gave up 4 bases and J gave up 0 bases; unmatched junction bases: 5. The length of the CDR3 is 16 residues. The CDR3 bases are TGTGCCAGCAGCAGGACTAGCGGTATAAGCACAGATACGCAGTATTTT. Its protein is CASSRTSGISTDTQYF.